This T cell receptor (beta chain) appears in the sequencing data of a study of cytomegalovirus exposure and HLA in healthy donors. Germline V gene sequence: CDR1 SEHNR, CDR2 FQNEAQ (reference sequence). Deletions cut 3 bases from V and 4 bases from J, with 9 bases between. This CDR3 has 14 amino acids. Both 60 Vbeta primers and 13 Jbeta primers went into the PCR. Produced via immunoSEQ multiplex PCR; TCRdb's table is partial and in-frame only. The table includes about 120,000 clones, approximately 78% detected once. This clone was found once. The chain carries TRBV7-9 and TRBJ2-2, with D possibly matching TRBD2 (6 bases). The receptor was isolated from a man aged 40-55 years in good health and CMV-seronegative. What was sequenced was PBMCs. CDR3 sequence reads: CASSFRESTGELFF. The CDR3 DNA follows: TGTGCCAGCAGCTTCCGGGAGTCCACCGGGGAGCTGTTTTTT.